This TCR beta chain was recorded in a study of OX40 agonist ivuxolimab in advanced cancers. Study-level background: Ivuxolimab, which patients received intravenously every 2 weeks, was dosed at 0.01 to 10 mg/kg. Recorded diagnoses for dose-escalation patients were hepatocellular carcinoma, melanoma, renal cell or head and neck cancer.

Repertoires were generated with immunoSEQ multiplex PCR, while TCRdb's copy carries only in-frame clones and drops some. The table lists tens of thousands of clones, around four fifths of them singletons. The sequenced sample was CD4+ or CD8+ T cells sorted from blood, obtained in a trial of the OX40 agonist ivuxolimab. The sequence was collected from an adult with an advanced solid tumor such as melanoma, head and neck, liver or kidney cancer.

The CDR3 region has the DNA TGTGCCAGCAGTCCCAGGGGGTGGGTGGGCTCCTATAATTCACCCCTCCACTTT. This codes for CASSPRGWVGSYNSPLHF. The chain combines TRBV27 with TRBJ1-6; TRBD1 matches 7 bases. V was clipped by 5 bases and J by 0 bases; unmatched bases: 10. CDR1 MNHEY and CDR2 SMNVEV come from the germline V gene (reference sequence). This CDR3 is built from 18 residues.